Listed below are T cell receptor beta chains from one sample, sequenced in a study of cytomegalovirus exposure and HLA in healthy donors. The repertoire was sequenced with immunoSEQ multiplex PCR; TCRdb's copy has only in-frame clones and lacks some. The data contain 150,000 to 200,000 clones, more than 80% of them seen just once; the ten biggest clones take up more than 6.5%. Material for sequencing was PBMCs. The receptors were gathered from a man between 18 and 29 years old in good health and CMV-seropositive. The CDR3 runs from the conserved cysteine through the conserved F or W. D genes are given only for firm matches. Part of the rows lack a size; the others show once, few, many or a class for expanded clones.

V	size	J	D	CDR3	DNA
TRBV4-3	-	TRBJ2-1	-	CASSQGGNEQFF	TGCGCCAGCAGCCAAGGAGGGAATGAGCAGTTCTTC
TRBV5-1	few	TRBJ2-7	-	CASSQDRGQPYEQYF	TGCGCCAGCAGCCAAGATCGCGGACAGCCGTACGAGCAGTACTTC
TRBV6-5	-	TRBJ2-1	TRBD1	CASSSPGTAHNEQFF	TGTGCCAGCAGTTCTCCCGGGACAGCCCACAATGAGCAGTTCTTC
TRBV27	-	TRBJ2-7	TRBD2	CASSYGLADIYEQYF	TGTGCCAGCAGTTACGGACTAGCGGATATCTACGAGCAGTACTTC
TRBV25-1	-	TRBJ2-7	TRBD1	CASGPRQGAYEQYF	TGTGCCAGCGGCCCCCGGCAGGGGGCTTACGAGCAGTACTTC
TRBV9	-	TRBJ2-7	-	CASSQRQGGSYEQYF	TGTGCCAGCAGCCAACGACAGGGAGGAAGCTACGAGCAGTACTTC
TRBV6-1	few	TRBJ2-7	TRBD2	CASTAGGPSDYEQYF	TGTGCCAGCACGGCGGGAGGGCCCTCGGACTACGAGCAGTACTTC
TRBV7-3	-	TRBJ1-1	-	CASSPGGGGTEAFF	TGTGCCAGCAGCCCCGGCGGGGGGGGCACTGAAGCTTTCTTT
TRBV27	-	TRBJ2-7	TRBD1	CASSRTGGNYEQYF	TGTGCCAGCAGTCGGACAGGGGGCAACTACGAGCAGTACTTC
TRBV29-1	-	TRBJ1-2	-	CSVEVAASGGYTF	TGCAGCGTTGAGGTAGCGGCGTCGGGAGGCTACACCTTC
TRBV19	once	TRBJ2-2	-	CASSITLGHRNTGELFF	TGTGCCAGTAGTATAACCTTGGGACACCGAAACACCGGGGAGCTGTTTTTT
TRBV5-1	once	TRBJ2-7	TRBD2	CASSFLTSGSPYEQYF	TGCGCCAGCAGCTTTTTGACTAGCGGGAGCCCCTACGAGCAGTACTTC
TRBV28	-	TRBJ2-5	-	CASRLGQWETQYF	TGTGCCAGCAGACTCGGACAGTGGGAGACCCAGTACTTC
TRBV4-2	few	TRBJ1-5	-	CASSPEMSQPQHF	TGTGCCAGCAGCCCCGAGATGAGTCAGCCCCAGCATTTT
TRBV27	-	TRBJ2-5	TRBD2	CASSLRMTSGRTETQYF	TGTGCCAGCAGTTTAAGGATGACTAGCGGGAGAACGGAGACCCAGTACTTC
TRBV27	-	TRBJ2-1	-	CASSLRSYNEQFF	TGTGCCAGCAGTTTACGTTCCTACAATGAGCAGTTCTTC
TRBV5-1	-	TRBJ2-1	-	CASSLAPADSYNEQFF	TGCGCCAGCAGCTTGGCCCCAGCGGATTCCTACAATGAGCAGTTCTTC
TRBV5-1	-	TRBJ2-7	TRBD1	CASSLNDRGGEQYF	TGCGCCAGCAGCTTAAACGACAGGGGTGGCGAGCAGTACTTC
TRBV30	-	TRBJ1-2	-	CALQGTPSYGYTF	TGTGCCTTGCAGGGGACCCCATCCTATGGCTACACCTTC
TRBV28	-	TRBJ1-5	-	CASSPEMSSNQPQHF	TGTGCCAGCAGTCCCGAGATGAGTAGCAATCAGCCCCAGCATTTT
TRBV19	-	TRBJ1-5	-	CASSLQSNQPQHF	TGTGCCAGTAGCCTACAGAGCAATCAGCCCCAGCATTTT
TRBV7-7	-	TRBJ2-6	-	CASSQDGGPGANVLTF	TGTGCCAGCAGCCAGGACGGGGGGCCCGGGGCCAACGTCCTGACTTTC